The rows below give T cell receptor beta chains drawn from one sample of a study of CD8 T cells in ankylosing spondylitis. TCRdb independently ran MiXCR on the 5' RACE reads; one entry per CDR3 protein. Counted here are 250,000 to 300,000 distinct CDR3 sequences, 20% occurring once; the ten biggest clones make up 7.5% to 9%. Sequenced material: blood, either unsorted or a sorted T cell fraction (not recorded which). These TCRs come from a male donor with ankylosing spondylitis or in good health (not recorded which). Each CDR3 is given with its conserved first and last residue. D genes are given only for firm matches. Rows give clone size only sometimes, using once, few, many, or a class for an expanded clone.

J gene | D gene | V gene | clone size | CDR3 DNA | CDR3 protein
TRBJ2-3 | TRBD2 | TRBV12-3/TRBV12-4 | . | TGTGCCTTCGCCAAATTCGGACTAGCGGGGGGTTACGGCACAGATACGCAGTATTTT | CAFAKFGLAGGYGTDTQYF
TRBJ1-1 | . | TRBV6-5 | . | TGTGCCAGCAGTTCGACAGGCACTGAAGCTTTCTTT | CASSSTGTEAFF
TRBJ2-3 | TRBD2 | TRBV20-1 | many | TGCAGTGCTAGAGATAGCCGGACTAGCGACATCACAGATACGCAGTATTTT | CSARDSRTSDITDTQYF
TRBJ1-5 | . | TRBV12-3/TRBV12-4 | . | TGTGCCAGCAACGGTGGGCTAGGTCAGCCCCAGCATTTT | CASNGGLGQPQHF
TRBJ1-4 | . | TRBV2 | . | TGTGCCAGCAGTAGAATACTTGAAAAACTGTTTTTT | CASSRILEKLFF
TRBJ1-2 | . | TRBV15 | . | TGTGCCACCAGCCCCGGCAGTTCCTATGGCTACACCTTC | CATSPGSSYGYTF
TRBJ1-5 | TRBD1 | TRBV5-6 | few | TGTGCCAGCAAAAGACAGGGCAACAATCAGCCCCAGCATTTT | CASKRQGNNQPQHF
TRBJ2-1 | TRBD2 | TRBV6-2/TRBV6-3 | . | TGTGCCAGCAGTTACGCGACTAGCGGGGTCGGTGAGCAGTTCTTC | CASSYATSGVGEQFF
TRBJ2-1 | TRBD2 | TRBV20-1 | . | TGCAGTGCTAGGGGACCGGGACTAGCGGGGGGGCGACCCTACAATGAGCAGTTCTTC | CSARGPGLAGGRPYNEQFF
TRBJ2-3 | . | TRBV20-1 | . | TGCAGTGCAGCTTCCATTGGGGAGACGCAGTATTTT | CSAASIGETQYF
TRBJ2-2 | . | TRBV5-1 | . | TGCGCCAGCAGCCCGGGACCCTCGAACACCGGGGAGCTGTTTTTT | CASSPGPSNTGELFF
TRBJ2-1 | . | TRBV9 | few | TGTGCCAGCAGCGTTCTTTGGGGGGGCAAGGGTGAGCAGTTCTTC | CASSVLWGGKGEQFF
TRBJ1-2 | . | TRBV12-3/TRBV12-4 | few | TGTGCCAGCAGTTTCGGACTAGTCGCAGGGGTTGTTGGCTACACCTTC | CASSFGLVAGVVGYTF
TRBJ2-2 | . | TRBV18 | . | TGTGCCAGCTCACCGGTCGGGGCAGTGAACACCGGGGAGCTGTTTTTT | CASSPVGAVNTGELFF
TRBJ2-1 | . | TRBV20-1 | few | TGCAGTGCTAGAGACTCCGGGCTAGCTAGTGGCAATGAGCAGTTCTTC | CSARDSGLASGNEQFF
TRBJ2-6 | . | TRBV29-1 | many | TGCAGCGTTGAAGTCCCAGACTCTGGGGCCAACGTCCTGACTTTC | CSVEVPDSGANVLTF
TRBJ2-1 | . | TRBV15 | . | TGTGCCACCAGCAGAGTTCAGAGTTATGAGCAGTTCTTC | CATSRVQSYEQFF
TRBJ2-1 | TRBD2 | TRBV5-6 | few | TGTGCCAGCAGCATGGGACTAGCGACTACCGCTTACAATGAGCAGTTCTTC | CASSMGLATTAYNEQFF
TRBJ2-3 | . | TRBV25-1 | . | TGTGCCAGCAGTGATGGGACCGTAACAGATACGCAGTATTTT | CASSDGTVTDTQYF
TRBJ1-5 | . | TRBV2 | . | TGTGCCAGCAGTGCCGAGACATCCCAGCCCCAGCATTTT | CASSAETSQPQHF
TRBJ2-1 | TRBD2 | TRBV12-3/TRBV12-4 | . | TGTGCCAGCAGTCCCTCGGGGGGTTCCTATGAGCAGTTCTTC | CASSPSGGSYEQFF
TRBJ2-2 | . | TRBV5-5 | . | TGTGCCAGCAGGCTAGCCGGCCCGAACACCGGGGAGCTGTTTTTT | CASRLAGPNTGELFF
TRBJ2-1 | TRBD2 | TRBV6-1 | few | TGTGCCAGCAGCCCCTTTGGAGCGGGAACCTACAATGAGCAGTTCTTC | CASSPFGAGTYNEQFF
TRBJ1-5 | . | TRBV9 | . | TGTGCCAGCAGCCAAGGGGGATCGGGCAATCAGCCCCAGCATTTT | CASSQGGSGNQPQHF